This is a list of T cell receptor beta chains from one sample in a study of blood T cell repertoires in COVID-19. The assay was immunoSEQ multiplex PCR, and TCRdb's table has in-frame clones only and misses some. The sample shows some 300,000 clones, more than 70% of them seen only once. The sequencing sample was made of peripheral blood. Receptors originate from a young woman who had recovered from COVID-19. The CDR3 runs from the conserved cysteine through the conserved F or W. The D gene is left open where the match is weak. Clone size, where shown, is once, few, many, or a class for clones that have expanded.

d_gene,abundance,j_gene,v_gene,CDR3nt,CDR3aa
NA,once,TRBJ1-1,TRBV12-3/TRBV12-4,TGTGCCAGCGTCGCTACCGTAGCAACTGAAGCTTTCTTT,CASVATVATEAFF
NA,NA,TRBJ2-7,TRBV15,TGTGCCACCAGCAGAGAGCAGGGGAGCTCCTACGAGCAGTACTTC,CATSREQGSSYEQYF
TRBD1,NA,TRBJ1-6,TRBV4-1,TGCGCCAGCAGCCAAGATTGGGACAGGGGTTCACCCCTCCACTTT,CASSQDWDRGSPLHF
TRBD1,NA,TRBJ1-2,TRBV29-1,TGCAGCGTTATCGGACAGGGAAATGGCTACACCTTC,CSVIGQGNGYTF
TRBD1,NA,TRBJ1-2,TRBV7-2,TGTGCCAGCAGCTTGGCGGCGGGACAGGGAGTTTATGGCTACACCTTC,CASSLAAGQGVYGYTF
NA,NA,TRBJ1-1,TRBV11-1,TGTGCCAGCAGCCCGATACAGGAAGCTTTCTTT,CASSPIQEAFF
TRBD1,NA,TRBJ1-2,TRBV5-5,TGTGCCAGCACCCGGGACAGCTATGGCTACACCTTC,CASTRDSYGYTF
TRBD2,NA,TRBJ2-7,TRBV28,TGTGCCAGCACGTTGCCTAGCGGCTACGAGCAGTACTTC,CASTLPSGYEQYF
TRBD1,NA,TRBJ2-3,TRBV28,TGTGCCAGCAGCGAATACAGGGGGAGGACAGATACGCAGTATTTT,CASSEYRGRTDTQYF
TRBD1,NA,TRBJ2-7,TRBV3-1/TRBV3-2,TGTGCCAGCAGCCAAGGTGGGACAGGGGGGGCCGTCGGACAGTACTTC,CASSQGGTGGAVGQYF
TRBD2,NA,TRBJ2-5,TRBV5-1,TGCGCCAGCAGCCGGACTAGCGGAGGAGGGACCCAGTACTTC,CASSRTSGGGTQYF
TRBD2,NA,TRBJ2-1,TRBV27,TGTGCCAGCAGTGCGCCGAAACTAGCGGGGGGGTACGCTGAGCAGTTCTTC,CASSAPKLAGGYAEQFF
TRBD1,NA,TRBJ1-2,TRBV27,TGTGCCAGCAGTCCGACAGGGAATCTAGCCGACTATGGCTACACCTTC,CASSPTGNLADYGYTF
TRBD1,NA,TRBJ1-4,TRBV30,TGTGCCTGGAGTGCGGACAGGGACTCAGGTGAAAAACTGTTTTTT,CAWSADRDSGEKLFF
TRBD1,NA,TRBJ2-1,TRBV6-2/TRBV6-3,TGTGCCAGCAGTCCCGGACAGGGAGCCTACAATGAGCAGTTCTTC,CASSPGQGAYNEQFF
NA,NA,TRBJ1-6,TRBV11-2,TGTGCCAGCAGCTTAGGCTCAGCGAACTCCTATAATTCACCCCTCCACTTT,CASSLGSANSYNSPLHF
TRBD1,NA,TRBJ2-2,TRBV3-1/TRBV3-2,TGTGCCAGCAGCCTAGGGCAGGGGGCATGGGAGCTGTTTTTT,CASSLGQGAWELFF
TRBD1,NA,TRBJ1-1,TRBV28,TGTGCCAGCAGCCTAGGGCTCGGGACAGCGGACACTGAAGCTTTCTTT,CASSLGLGTADTEAFF
NA,NA,TRBJ1-1,TRBV11-2,TGTGCCAGCAGCTCCGGACGTGGGGCCCACACTGAAGCTTTCTTT,CASSSGRGAHTEAFF
NA,NA,TRBJ2-4,TRBV28,TGTGCCAGCAGCCCCGGGGTTAGCATTCAGTACTTC,CASSPGVSIQYF
TRBD2,NA,TRBJ2-2,TRBV9,TGTGCCAGCAGCGAGACTAGCGGGGGCCGTGGGACCGGGGAGCTGTTTTTT,CASSETSGGRGTGELFF
NA,NA,TRBJ1-2,TRBV7-3,TGTGCCAGCTCATATGCAGGTGCCTATGGCTACACCTTC,CASSYAGAYGYTF
TRBD1,NA,TRBJ1-2,TRBV28,TGTGCCAGCAGTTCAGGAAACAGGGGGTTTGGGAACTATGGCTACACCTTC,CASSSGNRGFGNYGYTF
NA,once,TRBJ2-2,TRBV7-8,TGTGCCAGCAGCTTAGTACTAAACACCGGGGAGCTGTTTTTT,CASSLVLNTGELFF
TRBD1,NA,TRBJ1-5,TRBV2,TGTGCCAGCAGGGGAACAGGGGTAGGACAGCCCCAGCATTTT,CASRGTGVGQPQHF
NA,large,TRBJ1-5,TRBV7-9,TGTGCCAGCAGCTTAGGGACAGTTAGCAATCAGCCCCAGCATTTT,CASSLGTVSNQPQHF
TRBD1,NA,TRBJ2-2,TRBV4-3,TGCGCCAGCAGCCAAGAGGGACAGCTAAACACCGGGGAGCTGTTTTTT,CASSQEGQLNTGELFF
NA,NA,TRBJ2-7,TRBV21-1,TGTGCCAGCAGCCCGCGGGGTTTCAGGCACTACGAGCAGTACTTC,CASSPRGFRHYEQYF
NA,NA,TRBJ1-5,TRBV24-1,TGTGCCACCAGCAGTGAAATTAGCAATCAGCCCCAGCATTTT,CATSSEISNQPQHF
TRBD1,NA,TRBJ1-2,TRBV23-1,TGCGCCAGCAGTCTATCCTTAGGGACAGGGACAGGCTACACCTTC,CASSLSLGTGTGYTF
TRBD1,NA,TRBJ1-5,TRBV28,TGTGCCAGCAGTTTAGTTGCAGGGGGCATGGGCAATCAGCCCCAGCATTTT,CASSLVAGGMGNQPQHF
NA,NA,TRBJ1-4,TRBV7-2,TGTGCCAGCAGCTTCGATAGTCCCGGTAATGAAAAACTGTTTTTT,CASSFDSPGNEKLFF
NA,NA,TRBJ2-5,TRBV2,TGTGCCAGCAGTGAATCGCGAAGTTCTCCCTCGGAGACCCAGTACTTC,CASSESRSSPSETQYF
NA,NA,TRBJ2-1,TRBV19,TGTGCCAGTAGTAATCCCGGAGGAAATGAGCAGTTCTTC,CASSNPGGNEQFF
NA,once,TRBJ1-6,TRBV4-3,TGCGCCAGCAGCCCAGAGGCATACTCACCCCTCCACTTT,CASSPEAYSPLHF
NA,NA,TRBJ2-7,TRBV6-6,TGTGCCAGCAGTTACTTTCGCAGGGGGGACTCCTACGAGCAGTACTTC,CASSYFRRGDSYEQYF
NA,NA,TRBJ1-1,TRBV6-5,TGTGCCAGCAGTCTCCGGTGGGCTATAGGTCCTTTCTTT,CASSLRWAIGPFF
TRBD1,NA,TRBJ2-1,TRBV7-3,TGTGCCAGCAGCCTCAGACAGGGGGCCTACAATGAGCAGTTCTTC,CASSLRQGAYNEQFF
TRBD1,NA,TRBJ2-1,TRBV7-9,TGTGCCAGCAGCTTCACAGGGGGCTCGGAGTTCTTC,CASSFTGGSEFF
TRBD2,NA,TRBJ2-7,TRBV28,TGTGCCAGCAGGGGGGGGACGGAGGCCTACGAGCAGTACTTC,CASRGGTEAYEQYF
TRBD1,NA,TRBJ2-1,TRBV27,TGTGCCAGCAGTCTTTCCGGGACAGGGTACAATGAGCAGTTCTTC,CASSLSGTGYNEQFF
TRBD1,NA,TRBJ1-2,TRBV7-2,TGTGCCAGCAGCTTAGACAGGGGGACCAACTATGGCTACACCTTC,CASSLDRGTNYGYTF
NA,NA,TRBJ2-2,TRBV5-4,TGTGCCAGCAGCAACAGGGAAATGAACACCGGGGAGCTGTTTTTT,CASSNREMNTGELFF
NA,NA,TRBJ2-3,TRBV20-1,TGCAGTGGTAGCGGTGGAGATACGCAGTATTTT,CSGSGGDTQYF
TRBD1,NA,TRBJ2-5,TRBV2,TGTGCCGGATCCGGGACAGGGGGACGAGGGGAGACCCAGTACTTC,CAGSGTGGRGETQYF
NA,NA,TRBJ2-1,TRBV24-1,TGTGCCACCAGTCACAGGAATGAGCAGTTCTTC,CATSHRNEQFF
NA,NA,TRBJ1-3,TRBV6-6,TGTGCCAGCAGTTTGGCAGGGCCCGTCTCTGGAAACACCATATATTTT,CASSLAGPVSGNTIYF
NA,NA,TRBJ2-2,TRBV27,TGTGCCAGCACCTTGGGTAGAGGACAGACGAAAACCGGGGAGCTGTTTTTT,CASTLGRGQTKTGELFF
TRBD2,NA,TRBJ2-7,TRBV27,TGTGCCAGCAGTTTATCGGCTGGGGGGGGGACCTACGAGCAGTACTTC,CASSLSAGGGTYEQYF